The rows below give T cell receptor beta chains drawn from one sample of a study of cytomegalovirus exposure and HLA in healthy donors. Here immunoSEQ multiplex PCR was the method, and the copy in TCRdb shows in-frame clones only, minus some. Altogether some 190,000 clones are present, under 80% being singletons, with the ten largest covering roughly 2.5%. The sequencing sample was made of PBMCs. The receptors were gathered from a woman in her twenties or thirties in good health and CMV-seropositive. The CDR3 runs from the conserved cysteine through the conserved F or W. Fields, in order: V gene, clone size, D gene, J gene, CDR3 DNA, CDR3 protein. The D gene is left open where the match is weak. The size entry is marked missing in some rows and otherwise reads once, few, many or a size class.

TRBV5-1	-	-	TRBJ2-2	TGCGCCAGCAGCAGTTCGACAGGTACCACCGGGGAGCTGTTTTTT	CASSSSTGTTGELFF
TRBV28	few	TRBD1	TRBJ2-7	TGTGCCAGCAGTTTCCAGGGGGCATATTACGAGCAGTACTTC	CASSFQGAYYEQYF
TRBV6-1	once	TRBD1	TRBJ1-3	TGTGCCAGCAGGGACAGGGGGCTGAGAAACACCATATATTTT	CASRDRGLRNTIYF
TRBV4-3	few	-	TRBJ2-6	TGCGCCAGCAGCCCGGGCTCTGGGGCCAACGTCCTGACTTTC	CASSPGSGANVLTF
TRBV9	-	-	TRBJ2-7	TGTGCCAGCAGCGTAGCTTCGGCGGGATACGAGCAGTACTTC	CASSVASAGYEQYF
TRBV27	-	TRBD2	TRBJ2-3	TGTGCCAGCAGTTCCTCGGGGGGGCGGAGAACAGATACGCAGTATTTT	CASSSSGGRRTDTQYF
TRBV9	-	TRBD2	TRBJ2-5	TGTGCCAGCAGCCCTTTAGCGGGGGCGTACCAAGAGACCCAGTACTTC	CASSPLAGAYQETQYF
TRBV28	-	-	TRBJ1-2	TGTGCCAGCAGTTTATTGGGGGGGGGTGACTATGGCTACACCTTC	CASSLLGGGDYGYTF
TRBV5-1	-	TRBD1	TRBJ2-7	TGCGCCAGCAGCTGGAAAGACAGGGGGTCAGAGCAGTACTTC	CASSWKDRGSEQYF
TRBV5-5	-	TRBD2	TRBJ2-2	TGTGCCAGCAGCTTCCTTCCAGCGGGGATGAACACCGGGGAGCTGTTTTTT	CASSFLPAGMNTGELFF
TRBV6-5	-	-	TRBJ1-1	TGTGCCAGCGGTGACGGAGACGTTCTCGCTGAAGCTTTCTTT	CASGDGDVLAEAFF
TRBV5-5	-	-	TRBJ2-5	TGTGCCAGCAGCTTGGTGGGTAGGGGAGAGACCCAGTACTTC	CASSLVGRGETQYF
TRBV7-9	-	-	TRBJ1-3	TGTGCCAGCGGCAACAGGCGGGGTTTCTCTGGAAACACCATATATTTT	CASGNRRGFSGNTIYF
TRBV18	-	-	TRBJ1-2	TGTGCCAGCTCATGGGAGGGGACCTATGGCTACACCTTC	CASSWEGTYGYTF
TRBV5-5	few	TRBD1	TRBJ1-4	TGTGCCAGCAGAAGATGGACAGGGGATAATGAAAAACTGTTTTTT	CASRRWTGDNEKLFF
TRBV13	-	TRBD1	TRBJ2-7	TGTGCCAGCAGCCTTACCGACAGGGGCATCTACGAGCAGTACTTC	CASSLTDRGIYEQYF
TRBV18	-	-	TRBJ2-5	TGTGCCAGCTCAACCGCGGGGGCGGAGACCCAGTACTTC	CASSTAGAETQYF
TRBV30	-	-	TRBJ1-2	TGTGCCTGGAGCCGTTTAACAGGGGGCTACACCTTC	CAWSRLTGGYTF
TRBV29-1	-	-	TRBJ2-2	TGCAGCGTTGATCGGGGGGCCGGCGACACCGGGGAGCTGTTTTTT	CSVDRGAGDTGELFF
TRBV13	-	TRBD2	TRBJ2-2	TGTGCCAGCAGCCTCCGGACTAGCGGGGTCACCGGGGAGCTGTTTTTT	CASSLRTSGVTGELFF
TRBV25-1	-	TRBD2	TRBJ2-1	TGTGCCAGCAGTGTCGGCGGGGGACCGACCAGTTATGAGCAGTTCTTC	CASSVGGGPTSYEQFF
TRBV4-2	few	-	TRBJ2-1	TGTGCCAGCAGCCAACAAAGCCAGGGCTCCTACAATGAGCAGTTCTTC	CASSQQSQGSYNEQFF
TRBV5-1	-	TRBD1	TRBJ1-4	TGCGCCAGCAGCTTACAGGGGGCAACAACTAATGAAAAACTGTTTTTT	CASSLQGATTNEKLFF
TRBV19	-	TRBD2	TRBJ2-1	TGTGCCAGTAGTATTAAGCTAGCGGGGGGGGAATTTAATGAGCAGTTCTTC	CASSIKLAGGEFNEQFF
TRBV7-6	-	TRBD1	TRBJ2-5	TGTGCCATCCCGACAGGGCAGTACTTC	CAIPTGQYF
TRBV4-3	-	-	TRBJ1-3	TGCGCCAGCAGCCAAGACCTCAGGGACTCTGGAAACACCATATATTTT	CASSQDLRDSGNTIYF
TRBV6-1	-	-	TRBJ1-1	TGTGCCAGCATTTTGTCAGGGAACACTGAAGCTTTCTTT	CASILSGNTEAFF
TRBV7-8	-	-	TRBJ2-1	TGTGCCAGCGCACCAGGGCACAATGAGCAGTTCTTC	CASAPGHNEQFF
TRBV5-5	-	-	TRBJ2-5	TGTGCCAGCAGCTTGGGGGCGGGACCACAAGAGACCCAGTACTTC	CASSLGAGPQETQYF
TRBV30	-	-	TRBJ2-3	TGTGCCTGGAGTAACAGGGTCACAGATACGCAGTATTTT	CAWSNRVTDTQYF
TRBV2	few	TRBD2	TRBJ2-1	TGTGCCAGCAGTGTGACTCTAGCGGGGGGGTCACACTACAATGAGCAGTTCTTC	CASSVTLAGGSHYNEQFF
TRBV4-1	-	-	TRBJ1-4	TGCGCCAGCAGCCAAGTCACCCATTACGGGAAAGAAAAACTGTTTTTT	CASSQVTHYGKEKLFF
TRBV2	-	TRBD1	TRBJ1-5	TGTGCCAGCAGTTTCGACAGGGGGGGAATACAGCCCCAGCATTTT	CASSFDRGGIQPQHF
TRBV28	once	TRBD1	TRBJ2-1	TGTGCCAGCACCGTACGGACAGGGGGCTATAATGAGCAGTTCTTC	CASTVRTGGYNEQFF
TRBV4-3	-	TRBD2	TRBJ2-3	TGCGCCAGCAGCCAACAAGCGGGGGGTTCAGATACGCAGTATTTT	CASSQQAGGSDTQYF
TRBV19	-	-	TRBJ2-3	TGTGCCAGTAGTATTGGGACTGCAGATACGCAGTATTTT	CASSIGTADTQYF
TRBV25-1	-	TRBD2	TRBJ2-5	TGTGCCAGCAGTGGTAGCGGGGGTGTATCTTTAGAGACCCAGTACTTC	CASSGSGGVSLETQYF
TRBV28	-	-	TRBJ1-5	TGTGCCAGCAGTTTATCCTTTAGCAATCAGCCCCAGCATTTT	CASSLSFSNQPQHF
TRBV4-1	-	TRBD2	TRBJ2-3	TGCGCCAGCAGCCAAGAAGGGGGGACTAGCGGGGATGTAGATACGCAGTATTTT	CASSQEGGTSGDVDTQYF
TRBV11-2	-	TRBD1	TRBJ1-5	TGTGCCAGCAGCTTAGCACAGGGGGCAGGGCAGCCCCAGCATTTT	CASSLAQGAGQPQHF
TRBV6-1	-	-	TRBJ1-5	TGTGCCAGCAGTGAAGCCGGGAGGTGGCAGCCCCAGCATTTT	CASSEAGRWQPQHF
TRBV6-1	-	-	TRBJ1-2	TGTGCCAGCAGTGTCGACAGGAAAACTAACTATGGCTACACCTTC	CASSVDRKTNYGYTF
TRBV6-5	-	TRBD1	TRBJ1-2	TGTGCCAGGTACCGGGACAGGGATGGCTACACCTTC	CARYRDRDGYTF
TRBV5-1	-	-	TRBJ2-2	TGCGCCAGCAGCACCCGACTGGTTGGCACCGGGGAGCTGTTTTTT	CASSTRLVGTGELFF
TRBV21-1	few	-	TRBJ1-1	TGTGCCAGCAGCAAACGACAGGGCGGCACTGAAGCTTTCTTT	CASSKRQGGTEAFF
TRBV29-1	-	-	TRBJ2-2	TGCAGCGCCAGGGTTTACACCGGGGAGCTGTTTTTT	CSARVYTGELFF